These 15 T cell receptor beta chains were all obtained from the same sample, sequenced in a study of blood T cell repertoires in COVID-19. Assay: immunoSEQ multiplex PCR; the TCRdb copy retains only in-frame clones and omits some. The sample holds around 450,000 clones, roughly 88% seen once. Specimen: PBMCs or T cells enriched from blood (not recorded which). All receptors derive from a young man who had recovered from COVID-19.

The chain has TRBV12-2 and TRBJ1-3; whether TRBD1, the table's D call, matches the DNA was not checked. TRBV12-2 counts as a pseudogene. The length of the CDR3 is 16 residues. This CDR3 reads CASRLSGTGVGNTIYF. The CDR3 DNA follows: TGTGCAAGTCGCCTGAGCGGGACAGGGGTCGGAAACACCATATATTTT.

The V and J genes are TRBV21-1 and TRBJ1-2; the DNA was not used to check the table's D call, TRBD1. TRBV21-1 is a pseudogene. The CDR3 is 12 residues long. The CDR3 sequence: CAARAGYYGYTF. The CDR3 DNA follows: TGTGCCGCCCGGGCAGGGTATTATGGCTACACCTTC.

V is TRBV30 and J is TRBJ1-2; weak D call: TRBD1 (6 bases). Germline V gene data show CDR1 as GTSNPN and CDR2 as SVGIG (reference sequence). CDR3 length equals 15 residues. The germline V and J ends were trimmed by 2 bases and 3 bases, with 16 bases remaining between them. CDR3 sequence: CAWSSTTTGYYGYTF. The DNA for the CDR3 is TGTGCCTGGAGTTCAACCACTACAGGGTACTATGGCTACACCTTC. The full variable domain, completed using reference TRBV30 and TRBJ1-2, is SQTIHQWPATLVQPVGSPLSLECTVEGTSNPNLYWYRQAAGRGLQLLFYSVGIGQISSEVPQNLSASRPQDRQFILSSKKLLLSDSGFYLCAWSSTTTGYYGYTFGSGTRLTVV.

The chain carries TRBV12-5 and TRBJ1-1; perhaps TRBD1 as D (6 bases). The CDR3 consists of 16 residues. Trimming shortened V by 0 bases and J by 8 bases, and 19 bases separated the two germline ends. The germline CDR1 and CDR2 sequences are LGHNT and FRNRAP. The CDR3 nucleotides read TGTGCTAGTGGTTTGGTAATAGGGGGGGGCCCATTGGAAGCTTTCTTT. It yields the protein CASGLVIGGGPLEAFF.

J is TRBJ1-6 and V is TRBV5-6; 12 bases agree with TRBD1. Germline V CDR1 and CDR2: SGHDT, YYEEEE. The CDR3 is made up of 16 amino acids. V shed 4 bases, J shed 6 bases, and the junction held 5 bases outside the gene matches. The CDR3 region has the DNA TGTGCCAGCAGCGGGGACAGGGGGCGGGGTAATTCACCCCTCCACTTT. Encoded protein: CASSGDRGRGNSPLHF.

The sample holds one count of this clone. CDR3 in amino acids: CASRSFPQGTQYF. The CDR3 nucleotides read TGTGCAAGTCGCTCCTTTCCACAGGGGACCCAGTACTTC. The V call is TRBV12-2, the J call TRBJ2-5; the D segment call TRBD1 is taken from the table without a DNA check. TRBV12-2 is shown as a pseudogene. The CDR3 contains 13 residues.

This clone was recorded only once. The V gene is TRBV6-2 or TRBV6-3, the J gene TRBJ1-1; possible D gene TRBD1, 6 bases. This CDR3 is built from 15 residues. From germline, CDR1 is MNHEY and CDR2 SVGEGT. V lost 5 bases and J 5 bases, leaving 18 bases between the germline ends. The CDR3 DNA is TGTGCCAGCAGTCGAGCTCGCGGGAGGGGGACTGAAGCTTTCTTT. Translation gives CASSRARGRGTEAFF.

J is TRBJ2-7 and V is TRBV14; D is undetermined. V lost 0 bases to trimming and J lost 1 base, with 4 bases between them. The CDR3 runs 13 residues. In germline, CDR1 is SGHDN, CDR2 FVKESK. For the CDR3, the DNA is TGTGCCAGCAGCCAAGAACTATCCTACGAGCAGTACTTC. Its translation is CASSQELSYEQYF.

The chain uses TRBV5-4 and TRBJ1-1; D unresolved. The CDR3 is 16 residues long. Trimming took 4 bases from V and 2 from J, leaving 18 bases between them. Germline loops: CDR1 SGHNT, CDR2 YYREEE (reference sequence). The CDR3 region is CASSPVVSTSNTEAFF. In DNA form, the CDR3 reads TGTGCCAGCAGCCCTGTAGTGTCTACGTCAAACACTGAAGCTTTCTTT.

The chain recombines TRBV5-1 with TRBJ2-2, with unresolved D. Germline V gene data show CDR1 as SGHRS and CDR2 as YFSETQ. V lost 0 bases and J lost 1, with 7 bases in between. This CDR3 is built from 15 residues. The DNA of the CDR3 is TGCGCCAGCAGCTTGGAACAGCTGAACACCGGGGAGCTGTTTTTT. It codes for CASSLEQLNTGELFF.

The chain is built from TRBV5-1 and TRBJ2-1; tentatively, D is TRBD1 (5 bases). Trimming removed 4 bases at V and 15 bases at J, with 17 bases between. This CDR3 has 12 residues. The germline V gene has CDR1 SGHRS and CDR2 YFSETQ. CDR3 sequence (DNA): TGCGCCAGCAGCCCCGACAGATACGCCCGGTTCTTC. This encodes CASSPDRYARFF.

The chain couples TRBV7-8 to TRBJ1-1, with D hard to call. This CDR3 has 12 amino acids. CDR1 and CDR2 from the germline V gene are SGHVS and FQNEAQ. Trimming removed 2 bases at V and 6 bases at J, with 7 bases between. CDR3 amino acids: CASSLSGSEAFF. CDR3 sequence (DNA): TGTGCCAGCAGCTTATCTGGCTCTGAAGCTTTCTTT.

The V call is TRBV27, the J call TRBJ1-6, with 7 bases identical to TRBD1. This CDR3 has 18 amino acids. Germline trimming cut 5 bases from V and 5 bases from J; bases unmatched to any gene: 15. Germline CDR1 is MNHEY and CDR2 is SMNVEV (reference sequence). The CDR3 loop reads CASSTRTRGRYDNSPLHF. The DNA for the CDR3 is TGTGCCAGCAGTACGCGAACGAGGGGGCGATACGATAATTCACCCCTCCACTTT.

The chain couples TRBV7-9 to TRBJ2-1, with TRBD1 matching over 7 bases. V was clipped by 4 bases and J by 8 bases; unmatched bases: 8. The length of the CDR3 is 14 residues. Germline CDR1 reads SEHNR; CDR2 reads FQNEAQ (reference sequence). The CDR3 nucleotides are TGTGCCAGCAGCTCCCGACAGGGACGAGATGAGCAGTTCTTC. Amino acids: CASSSRQGRDEQFF.

V usage is TRBV5-5 and J usage is TRBJ1-6, with 7 bases matching TRBD1. The CDR3 sequence is 17 residues long. CDR1 and CDR2 from the germline V gene are SGHKS and YYEKEE (reference sequence). Trimming cost V 0 bases and J 6 bases; bases outside gene matches: 9. The DNA for the CDR3 is TGTGCCAGCAGCTTGGCCCCGAAGGGACAGAGTAATTCACCCCTCCACTTT. Translated: CASSLAPKGQSNSPLHF.